The clone carrying this T cell receptor (beta chain) was counted between two and nine times. Its antigen is still unknown. The record originates from a study of blood T cells in healthy people across ages. The CDR3 spans 15 residues. V lost 9 bases and J lost 4; bases outside the gene matches: 9. Germline-derived CDR1 and CDR2 are MNHEY and SMNVEV (reference sequence). Alongside a J-beta primer mix, a sample-barcoded 5' primer served in a second PCR lasting about 6 to 11 cycles. Every cDNA molecule bore a tag from a template-switch adaptor containing 12 random nucleotides. TCRdb passed the 5' RACE reads through MiXCR, listing each CDR3 protein once. The sample has around 850,000 distinct CDR3 sequences, roughly 35% seen once. General study findings and limits: Older age coincided with a roughly linear decline in TCR beta diversity per million T cells. The percentage of naive T cells correlated strongly with TCR beta diversity. Changes seen in expanded clonotypes were possibly confounded by donor CMV status left unknown.

This clonotype was obtained from a man in his late teens or twenties in good health. This rearrangement joins TRBV27 to TRBJ2-3; 11 positions agree with TRBD2. Material: blood. Here the CDR3 DNA reads TGTGCCAGTAACGAGATAGCGGGGGGGTCAGATACGCAGTATTTT. Translation: CASNEIAGGSDTQYF.